Listed below are T cell receptor beta chains from one sample, sequenced in a study of tumor and adjacent non-tumor tissue in lung cancer. From the multiplex PCR reads, TCRdb called clonotypes with MiXCR, one entry per CDR3 protein. The data hold about 110,000 distinct CDR3 sequences, with 84% observed a single time. Material for sequencing was lung tumor tissue. These receptors all come from a man aged 65-85 years with non-small cell lung cancer. Both conserved end residues are part of each CDR3. The D gene is left open where the match is weak. Where a row states a size, it is once, few, many or the class of an expanded clone; other rows omit it.

v_gene	abundance	j_gene	d_gene	CDR3nt	CDR3aa
TRBV5-6	-	TRBJ2-7	-	TGTGCCAGCAGCCCGACACCAGGGGGAGGCCCGGGTAACTTCGAACAGTACTTC	CASSPTPGGGPGNFEQYF
TRBV11-2	-	TRBJ2-2	-	TGTGCCAGCGAACAGTCAGTAAGCACCGTGGAGCTGTTTTTT	CASEQSVSTVELFF
TRBV11-2	few	TRBJ2-7	-	TGTGCCAGTAGCCCCCCCACCGGGACACCTACCTACGAGCAGTACTTC	CASSPPTGTPTYEQYF
TRBV12-3/TRBV12-4	-	TRBJ2-7	-	TGTGCCGGCACTGTAGACAAGGGATCCTACGAGCAGTACTTC	CAGTVDKGSYEQYF
TRBV29-1	-	TRBJ2-1	-	TGCAGCGTTGAAGATTTTGGAGTGTACAATGGGCAGTTCTTC	CSVEDFGVYNGQFF
TRBV4-1	-	TRBJ2-1	-	TGTGCCAGCAACCAAGGGGGGTTTGACTACAATGAGCAGTTCTTC	CASNQGGFDYNEQFF
TRBV6-6	-	TRBJ1-5	-	TGTGCCAGCTCGGCGCGGTTTCAGCCCCAACATTTT	CASSARFQPQHF
TRBV29-1	-	TRBJ2-2	-	-	CSTDVAWGTGEPFF
TRBV6-2/TRBV6-3	-	TRBJ2-7	-	TGTGCCAGCAGAGCCTCCCGGACTATTTACGAGCAGTACTTC	CASRASRTIYEQYF
TRBV11-2	-	TRBJ2-1	-	TGTACCAGCAGCTTACACATGCGGGACTGGGCCTCCTTCAATGATCAGTTCTTC	CTSSLHMRDWASFNDQFF
TRBV29-1	-	TRBJ2-5	-	TGCAGCGTGGTCGACATGCTCCAAGAGACCCATTACTTC	CSVVDMLQETHYF
TRBV12-3/TRBV12-4	-	TRBJ2-5	-	TGTGCCAGCAGCACTGCGGCAGGGGTCGCAGGAGGGGCCCAGTACTTC	CASSTAAGVAGGAQYF
TRBV10-1	-	TRBJ1-4	-	TGCGCCAGCAGTGAATCCAGTGAGGGTGAAAAACTGCTTTTT	CASSESSEGEKLLF
TRBV28	-	TRBJ2-1	-	TGTGCCATCAGTACCCCAGGGGCGAGAGATGAGCAGTTCTTC	CAISTPGARDEQFF
TRBV12-3/TRBV12-4	-	TRBJ2-1	-	TGTGCCAGCACTAGAGGGTTTAATGAGCAGTTCTTC	CASTRGFNEQFF
TRBV10-3	once	TRBJ2-3	TRBD1	TGTGCCTTCAGCCAGGACAGGAGCTACACTGATACGCAGTATTTT	CAFSQDRSYTDTQYF
TRBV6-5	-	TRBJ1-2	-	TGTGCCAGCAGTTTCCGGGATGGTCGTAACTATGGCTACACTTTC	CASSFRDGRNYGYTF
TRBV5-6	-	TRBJ2-1	-	TGTGCCAGCAGCCTAATGCGAGGCTACGGTGGGGATGAACAGTTCTTC	CASSLMRGYGGDEQFF
TRBV5-6	-	TRBJ2-7	-	TGTGCCAGCAGCTCTAACAGTGGGAAGTTTAGGTACGAGCAGTACTTC	CASSSNSGKFRYEQYF
TRBV7-9	-	TRBJ2-4	-	TGTGCCAGCAGCTTACTACCGGGGAAAAACATTCATTACTTC	CASSLLPGKNIHYF
TRBV12-3/TRBV12-4	-	TRBJ2-5	TRBD2	TGTGCCAGCAGTCCCGATCTAGCGGGAGGCCGGAGGTTACAGACCCAATATTTC	CASSPDLAGGRRLQTQYF
TRBV6-1	many	TRBJ1-5	-	TGTGCCAGCAGTAGAGGGGGTGGTAGCAATCAGCCCCAGCATTTT	CASSRGGGSNQPQHF
TRBV12-3/TRBV12-4	many	TRBJ2-7	-	TGTGCCAGCAGTTTCGCGGGGGCGGGCTACGAGCAGTACTTC	CASSFAGAGYEQYF
TRBV11-2	-	TRBJ1-6	-	TGTGCCAGCAGCTTCCGAGAGGATTCACCCCTCCACTTT	CASSFREDSPLHF
TRBV29-1	-	TRBJ1-1	TRBD1	TGTAGCGTTGAACAGGGGGCTGCTGTCACTGAAGCTTTCTTT	CSVEQGAAVTEAFF
TRBV4-1	-	TRBJ2-2	-	TGCGCCAGCAGCCAAATTTCACTTTGGACGGGATCAGTCACCGGGGAGCTGTTTTTT	CASSQISLWTGSVTGELFF
TRBV6-5	-	TRBJ1-6	-	TGTGGCAGCAGTTATTCCGACGGTAAGGATTCACCCCTCCACTTT	CGSSYSDGKDSPLHF
TRBV6-2/TRBV6-3	-	TRBJ2-3	TRBD2	TGTGCCAGCAGCAATAATGGGAGGGTTTCAGATAGGCAGTATTTT	CASSNNGRVSDRQYF
TRBV4-2	-	TRBJ2-7	-	TGTGCAGCGGCCAAGATTGGGACGGCCTCCTACGAGCAGTACTTC	CAAAKIGTASYEQYF
TRBV4-1	-	TRBJ2-7	TRBD1	TGCTCCAGCAGCCAAGGACAGGGGGCCTATGAGCAGTACTTC	CSSSQGQGAYEQYF
TRBV6-2/TRBV6-3	-	TRBJ2-7	TRBD2	TGCGCCCGCCAGCTAGCGGGAGTAACCTACGAGCAGTACTTC	CARQLAGVTYEQYF
TRBV29-1	-	TRBJ2-5	TRBD1	TGCAACGTTGGGGACAGGTATCAAGAGACCCAGTACTTC	CNVGDRYQETQYF
TRBV4-1	-	TRBJ2-7	-	TGCGACAGCAGCCGGACACTAGTAGGAGAGGGGGACGAGCAGTACTTC	CDSSRTLVGEGDEQYF
TRBV2	-	TRBJ1-2	-	TGTGCCAGCATCCCAAGGAGGGGATCCGATGGCTACACCTTC	CASIPRRGSDGYTF
TRBV6-5	once	TRBJ2-2	TRBD2	TGTGTCAGCAGCTCCACCGGACTAGCGGGGGGTACCGGGGAGCTGTTTTTT	CVSSSTGLAGGTGELFF
TRBV10-2	-	TRBJ2-7	TRBD2	TGCGCCAACAGGATGGGACTAGCGAAGCAGTACTTC	CANRMGLAKQYF
TRBV7-3	many	TRBJ2-1	TRBD2	TGTGCCAGCAGCTTAACAGGACTAGCAGGTACTGAGCAGTTCTTC	CASSLTGLAGTEQFF
TRBV6-5	-	TRBJ2-1	-	TGTGTCAGCAGTTACGGTGTAGGGGATTACTACAATGGGCAGTTCTTC	CVSSYGVGDYYNGQFF
TRBV4-1	-	TRBJ2-7	TRBD1	TGCGCTAGTAGCCAAGAAGACAGGGTCTCCTACGAGCACTACTTC	CASSQEDRVSYEHYF
TRBV6-5	-	TRBJ2-7	TRBD2	TGTGCTGGCAGTTACTCTGGGCTAGCGGGACCCCCAGGGTCCAAGCAGTACTTC	CAGSYSGLAGPPGSKQYF
TRBV6-6	few	TRBJ1-5	-	TGTGCCAGTAGTTACTTCGGGTGGGAACAGAATAGCAATCAGCCTCAGCATTTT	CASSYFGWEQNSNQPQHF
TRBV10-2	-	TRBJ1-5	TRBD1	TGCGCCAACAGCGGGACAGGGACCAATCAGCCCCAGCATTTT	CANSGTGTNQPQHF
TRBV29-1	-	TRBJ2-5	TRBD1	TGTAGCACCAAGACCTACCTCCGGACAGGCCAAGAGACCCAGTACTTC	CSTKTYLRTGQETQYF
TRBV6-4	-	TRBJ2-7	-	TGTGCCAGCAGACCGTTGTACGAGCAGTACTTC	CASRPLYEQYF
TRBV29-1	-	TRBJ1-1	-	TGCTGCGCACGGGACCAGGGCCTCGAAGCTTTCTTT	CCARDQGLEAFF
TRBV28	-	TRBJ2-7	-	TGTGTCAGCACTTCCCGGCGGGCCGAGCGTTACAAGCAGTACTTC	CVSTSRRAERYKQYF
TRBV11-2	-	TRBJ1-6	-	TGTGCTAGCAGCTTAGAGTCCGGCGCTTCAACCCTCCACTTT	CASSLESGASTLHF
TRBV4-1	few	TRBJ2-5	-	TGCGCCTGCAGCCAAGTATTGACAGTTGAAGAGACCCAATACTTC	CACSQVLTVEETQYF
TRBV30	few	TRBJ1-1	TRBD1	TGTGCCTGGAGCCGGGACAGTTACACTGAAGCTTTCTTT	CAWSRDSYTEAFF
TRBV6-1	-	TRBJ1-1	-	TGTGCCATCAGTGTCGGCGGTATAAACACCGAAGCTTTCTTT	CAISVGGINTEAFF